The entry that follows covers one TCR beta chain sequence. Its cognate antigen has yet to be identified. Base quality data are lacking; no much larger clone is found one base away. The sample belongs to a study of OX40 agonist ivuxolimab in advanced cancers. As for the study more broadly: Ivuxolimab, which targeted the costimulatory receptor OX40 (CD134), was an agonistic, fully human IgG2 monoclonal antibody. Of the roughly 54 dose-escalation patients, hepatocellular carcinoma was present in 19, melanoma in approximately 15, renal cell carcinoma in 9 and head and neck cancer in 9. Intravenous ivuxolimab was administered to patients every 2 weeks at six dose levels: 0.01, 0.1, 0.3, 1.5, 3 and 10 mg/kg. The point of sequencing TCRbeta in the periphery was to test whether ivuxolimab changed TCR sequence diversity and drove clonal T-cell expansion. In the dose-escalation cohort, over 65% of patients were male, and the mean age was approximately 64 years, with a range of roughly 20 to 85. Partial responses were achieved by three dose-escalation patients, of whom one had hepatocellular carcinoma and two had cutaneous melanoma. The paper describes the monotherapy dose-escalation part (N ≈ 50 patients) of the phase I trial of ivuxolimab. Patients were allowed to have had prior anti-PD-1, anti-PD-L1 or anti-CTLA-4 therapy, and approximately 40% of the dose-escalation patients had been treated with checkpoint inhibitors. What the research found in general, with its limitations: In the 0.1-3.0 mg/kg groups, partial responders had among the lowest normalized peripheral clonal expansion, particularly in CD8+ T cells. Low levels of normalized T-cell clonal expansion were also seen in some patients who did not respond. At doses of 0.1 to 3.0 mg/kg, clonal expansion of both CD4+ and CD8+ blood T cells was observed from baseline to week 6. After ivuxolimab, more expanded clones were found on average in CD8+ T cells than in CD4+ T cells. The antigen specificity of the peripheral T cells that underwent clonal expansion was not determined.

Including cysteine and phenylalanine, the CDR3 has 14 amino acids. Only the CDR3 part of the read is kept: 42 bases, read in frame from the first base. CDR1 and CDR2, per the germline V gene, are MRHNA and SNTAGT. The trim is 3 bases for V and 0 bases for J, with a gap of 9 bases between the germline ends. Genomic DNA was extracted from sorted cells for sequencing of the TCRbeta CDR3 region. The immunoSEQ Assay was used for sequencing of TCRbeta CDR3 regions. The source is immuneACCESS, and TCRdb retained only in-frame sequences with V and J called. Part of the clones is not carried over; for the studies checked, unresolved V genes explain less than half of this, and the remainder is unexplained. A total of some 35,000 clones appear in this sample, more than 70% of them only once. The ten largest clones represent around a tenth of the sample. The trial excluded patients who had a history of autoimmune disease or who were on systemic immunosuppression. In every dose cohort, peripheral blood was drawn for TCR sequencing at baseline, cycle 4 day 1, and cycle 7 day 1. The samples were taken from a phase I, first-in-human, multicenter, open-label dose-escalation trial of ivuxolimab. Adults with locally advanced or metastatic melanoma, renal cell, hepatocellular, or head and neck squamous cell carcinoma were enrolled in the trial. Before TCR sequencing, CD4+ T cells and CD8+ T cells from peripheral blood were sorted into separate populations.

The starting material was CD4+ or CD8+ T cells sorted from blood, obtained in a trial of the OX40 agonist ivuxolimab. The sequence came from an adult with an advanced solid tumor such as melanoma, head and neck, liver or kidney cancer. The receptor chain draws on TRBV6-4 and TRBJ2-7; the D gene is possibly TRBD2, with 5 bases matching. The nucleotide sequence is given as TGTGCCAGCAGTGAGAGGGTTACCTCCTACGAGCAGTACTTC. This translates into CASSERVTSYEQYF.